The 6 T cell receptor beta chains below come from one sample, sequenced in a study of blood T cell repertoires in COVID-19. Assay: immunoSEQ multiplex PCR; the TCRdb copy retains only in-frame clones and omits some. The data show roughly 81,000 clones, with about 85% seen just once and roughly 3% held by the top ten. Sequencing was done on a sample of peripheral blood. These receptors were collected from a woman aged 80 or older with COVID-19, enrolled during active disease.

The chain couples TRBV5-4 to TRBJ1-2, with a tentative D call TRBD1 (6 bases). Trimming stripped 0 bases from V and 2 bases from J, with 17 bases between. Germline-derived CDR1 and CDR2 are SGHNT and YYREEE (reference sequence). The CDR3 runs 17 residues. CDR3 sequence (DNA): TGTGCCAGCAGCTTGGCTGACAGGATCAACCTAAACTATGGCTACACCTTC. It is translated as CASSLADRINLNYGYTF.

The rearrangement links TRBV29-1 to TRBJ1-2, with D tentatively TRBD1 (5 bases). Germline assignment: CDR1 SQVTM and CDR2 ANQGSEA. There are 12 residues in the CDR3. Trimming removed 6 bases from V and 4 bases from J, with 12 bases in between. This CDR3 is CSVGGDLYGYTF. The CDR3 DNA sequence: TGCAGCGTGGGGGGGGACCTCTATGGCTACACCTTC.

The chain is built from TRBV7-9 and TRBJ2-1; 14 bases map to TRBD2. This CDR3 spans 17 amino acids. The junction had 5 bases not matched to a gene; V was cut back by 3 bases and J by 4 bases. CDR1 and CDR2 (germline): SEHNR, FQNEAQ (reference sequence). The CDR3 region is CASSFGTSGSKYNEQFF. CDR3 DNA: TGTGCCAGCAGCTTCGGGACTAGCGGGAGCAAGTACAATGAGCAGTTCTTC.

The chain employs TRBV2 and TRBJ2-1, with a possible D match to TRBD2 (5 bases). Per the germline V gene, CDR1 is SNHLY and CDR2 is FYNNEI. The V end lost 11 bases, the J end lost 3 bases, and 8 bases lay between the germline ends. CDR3 length: 11 amino acids. The CDR3 DNA reads TGTGCCGCCGGGATCTACAATGAGCAGTTCTTC. This gives the protein CAAGIYNEQFF.

This clone came up a few times. The chain employs TRBV18 and TRBJ2-3; maybe TRBD1 (6 bases). Germline CDR1 reads KGHSH; CDR2 reads LQKENI. V was pared by 8 bases and J by 5 bases, with 17 bases between. The CDR3 is made up of 14 amino acids. CDR3 residues: CASQADIGGDTQYF. CDR3 coding DNA: TGTGCCAGCCAGGCGGATATAGGGGGAGATACGCAGTATTTT.

This chain uses TRBV7-3 with TRBJ1-2; 8 bases agree with TRBD1. Germline CDR1 and CDR2: SGHTA and FQGTGA. The CDR3 has 13 amino acids. Trimming cost V 2 bases and J 4 bases; bases outside gene matches: 0. CDR3 nucleotide sequence: TGTGCCAGCAGCTTAGGACAGGGCTATGGCTACACCTTC. This encodes CASSLGQGYGYTF.